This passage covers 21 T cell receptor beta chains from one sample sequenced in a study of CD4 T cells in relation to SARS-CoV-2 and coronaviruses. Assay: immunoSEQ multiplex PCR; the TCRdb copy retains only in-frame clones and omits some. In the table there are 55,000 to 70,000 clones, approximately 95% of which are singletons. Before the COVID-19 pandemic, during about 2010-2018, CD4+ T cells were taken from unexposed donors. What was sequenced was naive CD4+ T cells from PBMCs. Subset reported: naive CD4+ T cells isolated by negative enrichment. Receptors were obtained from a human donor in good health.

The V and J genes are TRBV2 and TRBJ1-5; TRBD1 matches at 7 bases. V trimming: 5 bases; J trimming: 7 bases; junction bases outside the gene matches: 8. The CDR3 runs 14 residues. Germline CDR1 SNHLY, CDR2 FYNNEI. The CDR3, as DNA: TGTGCCAGCAGTCCGACAGGGTGGTTACAGCCCCAGCATTTT. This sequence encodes CASSPTGWLQPQHF. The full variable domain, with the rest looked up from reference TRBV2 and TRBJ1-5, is EPEVTQTPSHQVTQMGQEVILRCVPISNHLYFYWYRQILGQKVEFLVSFYNNEISEKSEIFDDQFSVERPDGSNFTLKIRSTKLEDSAMYFCASSPTGWLQPQHFGDGTRLSIL.

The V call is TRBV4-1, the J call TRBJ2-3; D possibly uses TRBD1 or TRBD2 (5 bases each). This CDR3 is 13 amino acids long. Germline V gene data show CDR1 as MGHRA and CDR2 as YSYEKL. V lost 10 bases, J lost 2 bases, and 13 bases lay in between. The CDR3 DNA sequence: TGCGCCACCAGGGACGGAAACACAGATACGCAGTATTTT. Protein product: CATRDGNTDTQYF.

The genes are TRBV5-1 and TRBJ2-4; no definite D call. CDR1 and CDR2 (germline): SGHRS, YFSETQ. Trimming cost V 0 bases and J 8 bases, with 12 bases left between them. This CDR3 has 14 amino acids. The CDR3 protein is CASSLARSSDIQYF. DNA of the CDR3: TGCGCCAGCAGCTTGGCCAGGTCTTCGGACATTCAGTACTTC.

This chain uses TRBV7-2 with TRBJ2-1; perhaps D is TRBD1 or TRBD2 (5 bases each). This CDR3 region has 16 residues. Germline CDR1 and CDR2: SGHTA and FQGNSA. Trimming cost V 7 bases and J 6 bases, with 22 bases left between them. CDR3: CASNFIGGSGANEQFF. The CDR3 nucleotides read TGTGCCAGCAACTTTATTGGGGGATCCGGGGCCAATGAGCAGTTCTTC.

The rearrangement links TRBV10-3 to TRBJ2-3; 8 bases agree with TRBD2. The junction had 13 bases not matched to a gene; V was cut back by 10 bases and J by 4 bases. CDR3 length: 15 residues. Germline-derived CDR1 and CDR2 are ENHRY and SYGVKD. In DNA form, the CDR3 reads TGTGCCACGGCGAGGGAGCGGGAGTCTCCAGATACGCAGTATTTT. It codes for CATARERESPDTQYF.

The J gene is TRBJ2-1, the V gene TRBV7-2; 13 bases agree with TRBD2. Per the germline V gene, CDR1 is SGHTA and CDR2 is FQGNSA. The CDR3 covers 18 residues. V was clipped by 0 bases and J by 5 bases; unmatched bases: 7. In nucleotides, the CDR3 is TGTGCCAGCAGCTTAGCACGACACGGGACTAGCGGGAACAATGAGCAGTTCTTC. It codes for CASSLARHGTSGNNEQFF.

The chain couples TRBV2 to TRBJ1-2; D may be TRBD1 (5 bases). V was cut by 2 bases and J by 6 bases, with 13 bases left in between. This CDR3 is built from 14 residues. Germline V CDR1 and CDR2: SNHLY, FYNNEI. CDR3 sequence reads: CASSELSRDDGYTF. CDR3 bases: TGTGCCAGCAGTGAATTGAGTAGGGACGATGGCTACACCTTC.

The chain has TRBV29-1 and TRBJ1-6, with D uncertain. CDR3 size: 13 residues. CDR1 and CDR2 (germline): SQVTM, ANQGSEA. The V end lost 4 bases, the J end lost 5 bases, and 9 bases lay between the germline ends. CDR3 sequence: CSVASVDNSPLHF. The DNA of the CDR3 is TGCAGCGTTGCATCGGTAGATAATTCACCCCTCCACTTT. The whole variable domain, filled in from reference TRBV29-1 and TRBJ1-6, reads SAVISQKPSRDICQRGTSLTIQCQVDSQVTMMFWYRQQPGQSLTLIATANQGSEATYESGFVIDKFPISRPNLTFSTLTVSNMSPEDSSIYLCSVASVDNSPLHFGNGTRLTVT.

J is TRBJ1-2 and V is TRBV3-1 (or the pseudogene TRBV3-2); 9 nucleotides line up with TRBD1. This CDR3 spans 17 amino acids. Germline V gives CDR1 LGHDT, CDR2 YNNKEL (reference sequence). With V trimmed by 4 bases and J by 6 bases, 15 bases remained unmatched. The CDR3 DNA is TGTGCCAGCAGCCCCCGGACAGGGGCCAGGAGTGGGGATGGCTACACCTTC. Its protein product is CASSPRTGARSGDGYTF.

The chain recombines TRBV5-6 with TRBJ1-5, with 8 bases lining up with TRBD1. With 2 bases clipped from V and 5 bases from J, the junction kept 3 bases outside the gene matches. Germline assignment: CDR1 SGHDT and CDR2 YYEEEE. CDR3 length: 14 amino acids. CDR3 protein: CASSFRGQDQPQHF. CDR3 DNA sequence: TGTGCCAGCAGCTTCAGGGGGCAGGATCAGCCCCAGCATTTT.

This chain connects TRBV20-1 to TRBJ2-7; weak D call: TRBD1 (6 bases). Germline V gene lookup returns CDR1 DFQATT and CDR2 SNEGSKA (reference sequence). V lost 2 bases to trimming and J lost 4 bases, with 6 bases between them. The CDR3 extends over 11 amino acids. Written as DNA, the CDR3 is TGCAGTGCTAGAAGGGGGTACGAGCAGTACTTC. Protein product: CSARRGYEQYF.

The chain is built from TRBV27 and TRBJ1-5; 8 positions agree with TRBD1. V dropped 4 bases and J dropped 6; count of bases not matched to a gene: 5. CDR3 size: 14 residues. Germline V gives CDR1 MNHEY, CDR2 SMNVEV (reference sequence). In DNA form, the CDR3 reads TGTGCCAGCAGTTCACTGGACAGGGCTCAGCCCCAGCATTTT. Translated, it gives CASSSLDRAQPQHF.

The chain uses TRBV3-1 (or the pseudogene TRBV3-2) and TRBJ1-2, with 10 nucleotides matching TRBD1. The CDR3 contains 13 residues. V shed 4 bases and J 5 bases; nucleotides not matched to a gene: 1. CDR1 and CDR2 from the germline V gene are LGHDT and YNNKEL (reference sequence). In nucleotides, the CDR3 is TGTGCCAGCAGCCGGACAGGGGGTTATGGCTACACCTTC. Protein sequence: CASSRTGGYGYTF.

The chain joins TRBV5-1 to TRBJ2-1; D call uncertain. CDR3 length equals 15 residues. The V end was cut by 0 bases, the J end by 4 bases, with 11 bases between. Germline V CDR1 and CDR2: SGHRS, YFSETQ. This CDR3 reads CASSLALNSYNEQFF. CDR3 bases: TGCGCCAGCAGCTTGGCCCTCAACAGTTACAATGAGCAGTTCTTC.

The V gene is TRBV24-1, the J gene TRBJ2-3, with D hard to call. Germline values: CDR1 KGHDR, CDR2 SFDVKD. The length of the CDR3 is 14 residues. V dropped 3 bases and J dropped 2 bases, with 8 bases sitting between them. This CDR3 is CATSDGQTTDTQYF. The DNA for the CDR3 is TGTGCCACCAGTGATGGGCAAACCACAGATACGCAGTATTTT.

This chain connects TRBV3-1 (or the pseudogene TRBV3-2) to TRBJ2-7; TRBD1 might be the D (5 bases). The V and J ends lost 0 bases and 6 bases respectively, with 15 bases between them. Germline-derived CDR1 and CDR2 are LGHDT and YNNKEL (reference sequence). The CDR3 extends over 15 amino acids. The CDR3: CASSQEGVSRGEQYF. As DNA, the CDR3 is TGTGCCAGCAGCCAAGAAGGCGTGAGTAGGGGCGAGCAGTACTTC.

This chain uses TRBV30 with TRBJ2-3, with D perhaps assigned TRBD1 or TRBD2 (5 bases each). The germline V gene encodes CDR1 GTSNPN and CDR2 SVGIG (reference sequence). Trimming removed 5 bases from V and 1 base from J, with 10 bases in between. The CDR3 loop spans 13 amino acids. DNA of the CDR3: TGTGCCTGGGGCGTGGGGGGCACAGATACGCAGTATTTT. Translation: CAWGVGGTDTQYF.

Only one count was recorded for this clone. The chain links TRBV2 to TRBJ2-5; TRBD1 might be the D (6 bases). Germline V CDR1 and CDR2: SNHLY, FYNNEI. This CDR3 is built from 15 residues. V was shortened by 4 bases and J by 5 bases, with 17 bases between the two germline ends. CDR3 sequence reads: CASSGSVRGSETQYF. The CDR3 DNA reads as TGTGCCAGCAGTGGATCTGTCAGGGGATCGGAGACCCAGTACTTC.

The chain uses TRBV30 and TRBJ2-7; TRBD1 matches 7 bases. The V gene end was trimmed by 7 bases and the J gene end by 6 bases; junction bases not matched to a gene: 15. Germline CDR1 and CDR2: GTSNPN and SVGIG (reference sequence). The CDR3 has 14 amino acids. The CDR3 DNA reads TGTGCCTCCTCGAAACCCCCGGGACAGTTCGAGCAGTACTTC. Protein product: CASSKPPGQFEQYF. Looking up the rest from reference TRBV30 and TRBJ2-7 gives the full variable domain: SQTIHQWPATLVQPVGSPLSLECTVEGTSNPNLYWYRQAAGRGLQLLFYSVGIGQISSEVPQNLSASRPQDRQFILSSKKLLLSDSGFYLCASSKPPGQFEQYFGPGTRLTVT.

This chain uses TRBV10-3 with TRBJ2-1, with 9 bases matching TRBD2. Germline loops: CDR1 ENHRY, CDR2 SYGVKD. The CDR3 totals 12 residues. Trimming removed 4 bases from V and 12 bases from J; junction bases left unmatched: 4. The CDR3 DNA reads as TGTGCCATCAGTGGTAGCGGGAGCGTGCAGTTCTTC. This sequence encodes CAISGSGSVQFF.

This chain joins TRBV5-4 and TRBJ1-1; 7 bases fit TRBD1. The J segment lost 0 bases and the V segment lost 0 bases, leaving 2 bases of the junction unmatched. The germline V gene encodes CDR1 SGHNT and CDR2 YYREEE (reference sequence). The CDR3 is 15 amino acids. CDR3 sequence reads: CASSLGGQLNTEAFF. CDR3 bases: TGTGCCAGCAGCTTGGGGGGACAGCTGAACACTGAAGCTTTCTTT.